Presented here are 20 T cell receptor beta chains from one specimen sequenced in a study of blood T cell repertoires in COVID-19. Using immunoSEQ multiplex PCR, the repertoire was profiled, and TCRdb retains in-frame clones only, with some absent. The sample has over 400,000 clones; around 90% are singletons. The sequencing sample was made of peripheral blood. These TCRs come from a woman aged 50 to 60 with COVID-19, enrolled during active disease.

The CDR3: CASSYSAGGIYGYTF. The CDR3 nucleotides read TGTGCCAGCAGTTACTCGGCAGGGGGTATCTATGGCTACACCTTC. The chain employs TRBV6-5 and TRBJ1-2; TRBD1 matches at 7 bases. The CDR3 has 15 residues. Losses at the gene ends were 0 bases for V and 4 bases for J; bases not matched to a gene: 5. CDR1 MNHEY and CDR2 SVGAGI come from the germline V gene.

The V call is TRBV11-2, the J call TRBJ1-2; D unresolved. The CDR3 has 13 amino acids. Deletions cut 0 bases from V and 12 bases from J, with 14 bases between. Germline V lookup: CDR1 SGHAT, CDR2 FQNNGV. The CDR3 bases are TGTGCCAGCAGCTTAGAAGCCCGGGAAGTTAACACCTTC. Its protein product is CASSLEAREVNTF.

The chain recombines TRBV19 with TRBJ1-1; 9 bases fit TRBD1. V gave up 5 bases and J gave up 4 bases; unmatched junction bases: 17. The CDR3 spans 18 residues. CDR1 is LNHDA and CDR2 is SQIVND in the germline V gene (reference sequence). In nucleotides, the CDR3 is TGTGCCAGTAGTTCAAACCCGGGACAGGGACACTGGGGCACTGAAGCTTTCTTT. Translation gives CASSSNPGQGHWGTEAFF.

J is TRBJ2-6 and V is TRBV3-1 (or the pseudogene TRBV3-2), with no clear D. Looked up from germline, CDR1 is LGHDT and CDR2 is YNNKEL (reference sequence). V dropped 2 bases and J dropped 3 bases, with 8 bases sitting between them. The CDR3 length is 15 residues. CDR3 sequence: CASSQRGSGANVLTF. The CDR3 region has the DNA TGTGCCAGCAGCCAACGCGGAAGTGGGGCCAACGTCCTGACTTTC.

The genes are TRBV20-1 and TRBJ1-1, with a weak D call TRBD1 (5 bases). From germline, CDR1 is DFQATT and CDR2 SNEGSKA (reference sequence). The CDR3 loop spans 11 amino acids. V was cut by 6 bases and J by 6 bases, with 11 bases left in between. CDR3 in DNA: TGCAGTGCAGGGGCTCGGGCTGAAGCTTTCTTT. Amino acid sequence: CSAGARAEAFF.

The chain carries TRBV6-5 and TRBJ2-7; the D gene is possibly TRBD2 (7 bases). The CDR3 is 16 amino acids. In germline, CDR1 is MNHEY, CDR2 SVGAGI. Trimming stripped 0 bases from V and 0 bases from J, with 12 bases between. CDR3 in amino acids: CASSYSGGLRSYEQYF. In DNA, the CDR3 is TGTGCCAGCAGTTACTCGGGGGGGCTTCGCTCCTACGAGCAGTACTTC.

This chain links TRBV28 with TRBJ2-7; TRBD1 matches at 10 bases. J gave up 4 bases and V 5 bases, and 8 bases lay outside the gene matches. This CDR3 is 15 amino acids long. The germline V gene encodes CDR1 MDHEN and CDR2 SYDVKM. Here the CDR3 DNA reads TGTGCCAGCAGTCGACAGGGGGCGGTTGAATACGAGCAGTACTTC. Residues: CASSRQGAVEYEQYF.

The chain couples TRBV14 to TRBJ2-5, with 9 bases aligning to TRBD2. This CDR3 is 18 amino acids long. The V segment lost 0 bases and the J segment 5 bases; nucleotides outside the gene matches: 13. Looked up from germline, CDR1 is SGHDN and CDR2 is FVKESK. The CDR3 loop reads CASSQDTLLAGSGETQYF. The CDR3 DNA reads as TGTGCCAGCAGCCAAGATACCCTCCTAGCGGGGTCTGGGGAGACCCAGTACTTC.

The DNA of the CDR3 is TGTGCCAGCTCACCGGACAGACGCTCTGGGGCCAACGTCCTGACTTTC. Translation gives CASSPDRRSGANVLTF. This chain uses TRBV18 with TRBJ2-6, with a weak D call TRBD1 (6 bases). CDR3 length: 16 amino acids. Trimming removed 3 bases from V and 0 bases from J, with 9 bases in between. Per the germline V gene, CDR1 is KGHSH and CDR2 is LQKENI.

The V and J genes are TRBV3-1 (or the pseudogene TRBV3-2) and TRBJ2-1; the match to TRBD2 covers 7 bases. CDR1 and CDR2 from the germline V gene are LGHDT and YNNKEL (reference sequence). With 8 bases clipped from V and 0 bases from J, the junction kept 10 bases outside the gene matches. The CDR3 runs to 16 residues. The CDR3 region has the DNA TGTGCCAGCGGCTACCGGGGCGGGAGCTCCTACAATGAGCAGTTCTTC. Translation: CASGYRGGSSYNEQFF.

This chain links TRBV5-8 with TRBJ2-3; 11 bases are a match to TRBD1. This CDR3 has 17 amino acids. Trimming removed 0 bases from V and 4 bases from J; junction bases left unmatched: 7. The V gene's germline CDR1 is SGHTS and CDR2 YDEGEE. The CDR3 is CASSLEGLGQGADTQYF. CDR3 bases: TGTGCCAGCAGCTTGGAGGGGCTGGGACAGGGGGCAGATACGCAGTATTTT.

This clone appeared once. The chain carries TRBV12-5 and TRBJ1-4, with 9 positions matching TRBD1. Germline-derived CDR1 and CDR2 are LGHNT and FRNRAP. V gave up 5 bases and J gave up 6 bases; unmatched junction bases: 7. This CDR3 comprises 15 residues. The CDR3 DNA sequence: TGTGCTAGTGGTGCCGCCGGGACAGGGCATGAAAAACTGTTTTTT. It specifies CASGAAGTGHEKLFF.

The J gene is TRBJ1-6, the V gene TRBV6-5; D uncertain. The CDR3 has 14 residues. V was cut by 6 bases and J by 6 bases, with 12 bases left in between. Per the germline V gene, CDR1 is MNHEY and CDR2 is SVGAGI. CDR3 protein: CASRLRGGNSPLHF. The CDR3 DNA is TGTGCCAGCAGGCTACGCGGCGGTAATTCACCCCTCCACTTT.

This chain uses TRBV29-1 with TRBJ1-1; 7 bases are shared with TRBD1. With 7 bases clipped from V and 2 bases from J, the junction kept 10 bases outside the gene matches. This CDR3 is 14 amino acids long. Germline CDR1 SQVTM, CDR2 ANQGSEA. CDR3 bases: TGCAGCGCCGCAGACAGGGCACGAAACACTGAAGCTTTCTTT. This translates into CSAADRARNTEAFF.

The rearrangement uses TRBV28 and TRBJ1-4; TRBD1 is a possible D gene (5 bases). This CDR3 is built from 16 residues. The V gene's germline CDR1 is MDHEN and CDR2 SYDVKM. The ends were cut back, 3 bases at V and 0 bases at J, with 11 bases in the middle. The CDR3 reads CASSLGQLATNEKLFF. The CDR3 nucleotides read TGTGCCAGCAGTTTGGGGCAGCTAGCAACTAATGAAAAACTGTTTTTT.

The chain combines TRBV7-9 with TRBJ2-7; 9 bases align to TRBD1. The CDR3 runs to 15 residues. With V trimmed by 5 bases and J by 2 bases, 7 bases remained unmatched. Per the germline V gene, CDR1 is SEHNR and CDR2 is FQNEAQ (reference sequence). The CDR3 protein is CASSPEDRGTYEQYF. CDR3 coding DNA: TGTGCCAGCAGCCCCGAGGACAGGGGAACCTACGAGCAGTACTTC.

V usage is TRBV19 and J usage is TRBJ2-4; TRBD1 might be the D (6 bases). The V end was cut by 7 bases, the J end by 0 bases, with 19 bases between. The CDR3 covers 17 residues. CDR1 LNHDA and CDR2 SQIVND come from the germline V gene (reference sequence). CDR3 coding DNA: TGTGCCAGTAATTCCGGGACAACGCTAGGAGCCAAAAACATTCAGTACTTC. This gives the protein CASNSGTTLGAKNIQYF.

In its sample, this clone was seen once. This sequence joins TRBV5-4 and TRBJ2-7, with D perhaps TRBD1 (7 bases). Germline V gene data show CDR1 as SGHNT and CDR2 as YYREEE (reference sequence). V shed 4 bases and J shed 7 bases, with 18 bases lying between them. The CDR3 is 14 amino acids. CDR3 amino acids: CASSTGQAGGEQYF. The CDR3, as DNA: TGTGCCAGCAGCACCGGACAGGCAGGGGGGGAGCAGTACTTC. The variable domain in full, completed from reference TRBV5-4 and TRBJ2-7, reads ETGVTQSPTHLIKTRGQQVTLRCSSQSGHNTVSWYQQALGQGPQFIFQYYREEENGRGNFPPRFSGLQFPNYSSELNVNALELDDSALYLCASSTGQAGGEQYFGPGTRLTVT.

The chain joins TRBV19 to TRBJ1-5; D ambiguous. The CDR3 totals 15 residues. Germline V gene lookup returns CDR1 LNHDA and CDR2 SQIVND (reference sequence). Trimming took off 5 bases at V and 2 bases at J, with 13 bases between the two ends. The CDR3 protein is CASSAGLSGNQPQHF. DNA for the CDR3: TGTGCCAGTAGTGCCGGACTGTCAGGCAATCAGCCCCAGCATTTT. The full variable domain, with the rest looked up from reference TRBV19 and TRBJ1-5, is DGGITQSPKYLFRKEGQNVTLSCEQNLNHDAMYWYRQDPGQGLRLIYYSQIVNDFQKGDIAEGYSVSREKKESFPLTVTSAQKNPTAFYLCASSAGLSGNQPQHFGDGTRLSIL.

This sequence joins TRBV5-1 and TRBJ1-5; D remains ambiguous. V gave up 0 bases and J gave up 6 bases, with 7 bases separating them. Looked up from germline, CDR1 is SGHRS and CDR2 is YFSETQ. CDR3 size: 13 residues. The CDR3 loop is CASSLGYSQPQHF. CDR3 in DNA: TGCGCCAGCAGCTTGGGGTACAGTCAGCCCCAGCATTTT.